The 7 T cell receptor beta chains below come from one sample, sequenced in a study of T cells in Graves' hyperthyroidism and ophthalmopathy. There were TCR beta CDR3 regions amplified from RNA transcripts. First-round RT-PCR with HTBI primers amplified the TCR CDR3 region. A single record per CDR3 protein comes from TCRdb applying MiXCR to the multiplex PCR reads. This table holds roughly 500,000 distinct CDR3 sequences, roughly 45% found once. Specimen: peripheral blood or thyroid tissue (not recorded which). These receptors originate from an adult woman with Graves' disease, either hyperthyroidism or ophthalmopathy (not recorded which).

This chain joins TRBV19 and TRBJ2-7; D gene unclear. The V end was cut by 9 bases, the J end by 7 bases, with 13 bases between. This CDR3 contains 11 residues. Germline V lookup: CDR1 LNHDA, CDR2 SQIVND (reference sequence). Written as DNA, the CDR3 is TGTGCCAGCAGCTTAAGGTGGGAGCAGTACTTC. Encoded protein: CASSLRWEQYF.

The V gene is TRBV5-1, the J gene TRBJ2-7, with D perhaps matching TRBD1 (6 bases). This CDR3 has 13 amino acids. Germline CDR1 SGHRS, CDR2 YFSETQ. Deletions cut 2 bases from V and 3 bases from J, with 9 bases between. CDR3 residues: CASSFGTNYEQYF. In nucleotides, the CDR3 is TGCGCCAGCAGCTTCGGGACAAACTACGAGCAGTACTTC.

V gene TRBV15 combines with J gene TRBJ1-6; possible D gene TRBD1, 5 bases. V was clipped by 5 bases and J by 0 bases, with 8 bases between them. This CDR3 has 15 residues. The V gene's germline CDR1 is LNHNV and CDR2 YYDKDF (reference sequence). CDR3 residues: CATSPDSSYNSPLHF. The CDR3 DNA reads as TGTGCCACCAGCCCAGACAGCTCCTATAATTCACCCCTCCACTTT. Variable domain in full (rest from reference TRBV15 and TRBJ1-6): DAMVIQNPRYQVTQFGKPVTLSCSQTLNHNVMYWYQQKSSQAPKLLFHYYDKDFNNEADTPDNFQSRRPNTSFCFLDIRSPGLGDTAMYLCATSPDSSYNSPLHFGNGTRLTVT.

The chain links TRBV7-2 to TRBJ1-2, with TRBD1 identical over 9 bases. After removal of 6 bases from V and 7 bases from J, the junction contained 9 bases not matched to a gene. The CDR3 covers 14 residues. The germline V gene encodes CDR1 SGHTA and CDR2 FQGNSA. Written as DNA, the CDR3 is TGTGCCAGCAGTTCACGAGGGACAGGGTCTGGCTACACCTTC. Residues: CASSSRGTGSGYTF.

V and J are TRBV7-2 and TRBJ2-3; TRBD2 might be the D (6 bases). Germline V CDR1 and CDR2: SGHTA, FQGNSA. The CDR3 contains 15 residues. V gave up 3 bases and J gave up 6 bases, with 16 bases separating them. For the CDR3, the DNA is TGTGCCAGCAGCTTGGGCGGGACCGCCGCCGATACGCAGTATTTT. Amino acid sequence: CASSLGGTAADTQYF.

The chain carries TRBV11-2 and TRBJ1-5; 7 nucleotides align to TRBD1. Germline V gives CDR1 SGHAT, CDR2 FQNNGV. The V segment lost 5 bases and the J segment 7 bases; nucleotides outside the gene matches: 11. The CDR3 loop spans 15 amino acids. CDR3 nucleotide sequence: TGTGCCAGCAGCCCAGACGGGCAGGGGGACCAGCCCCAGCATTTT. It codes for CASSPDGQGDQPQHF.

The table lists this clonotype with many counts. V usage is TRBV2 and J usage is TRBJ2-7; 11 bases are shared with TRBD1. This CDR3 has 14 residues. Germline CDR1 SNHLY, CDR2 FYNNEI. V was clipped by 7 bases and J by 3 bases; unmatched bases: 5. CDR3 sequence: CASNGQGAVYEQYF. The CDR3 DNA follows: TGTGCCAGCAATGGACAGGGGGCGGTCTACGAGCAGTACTTC. The complete variable domain, with remaining parts taken from reference TRBV2 and TRBJ2-7, reads EPEVTQTPSHQVTQMGQEVILRCVPISNHLYFYWYRQILGQKVEFLVSFYNNEISEKSEIFDDQFSVERPDGSNFTLKIRSTKLEDSAMYFCASNGQGAVYEQYFGPGTRLTVT.